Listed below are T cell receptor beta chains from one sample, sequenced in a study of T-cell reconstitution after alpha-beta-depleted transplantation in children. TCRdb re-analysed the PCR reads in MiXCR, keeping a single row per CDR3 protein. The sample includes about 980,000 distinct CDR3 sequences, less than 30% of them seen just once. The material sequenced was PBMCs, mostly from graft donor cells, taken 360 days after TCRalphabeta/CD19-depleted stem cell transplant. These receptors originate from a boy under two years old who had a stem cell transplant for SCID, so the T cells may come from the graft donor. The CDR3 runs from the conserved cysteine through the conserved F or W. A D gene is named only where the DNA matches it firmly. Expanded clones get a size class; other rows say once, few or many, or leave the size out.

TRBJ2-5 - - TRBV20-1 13 CSARVGYQETQYF TGCAGTGCTAGAGTGGGGTACCAAGAGACCCAGTACTTC
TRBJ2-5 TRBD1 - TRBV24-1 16 CATSDLRDRYGETQYF TGTGCCACCAGTGATTTGAGGGACAGGTACGGAGAGACCCAGTACTTC
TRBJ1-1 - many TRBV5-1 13 CASSLVEDTEAFF TGCGCCAGCAGCTTGGTGGAGGACACTGAAGCTTTCTTT
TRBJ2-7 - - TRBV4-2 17 CASSRRSDSPLSYEQYF TGTGCCAGCAGCCGGAGATCAGACAGCCCCCTCTCCTACGAGCAGTACTTC
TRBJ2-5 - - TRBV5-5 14 CASDERTAQETQYF TGTGCCAGCGACGAAAGAACGGCTCAAGAGACCCAGTACTTC
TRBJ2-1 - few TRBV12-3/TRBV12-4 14 CASMSGGYGNEQFF TGTGCCAGCATGAGTGGGGGTTACGGGAATGAGCAGTTCTTC
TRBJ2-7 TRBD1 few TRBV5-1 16 CASSLVAGTGTYEQYF TGCGCCAGCAGCTTGGTTGCCGGGACAGGCACCTACGAGCAGTACTTC
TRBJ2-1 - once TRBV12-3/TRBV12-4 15 CASSFGRAHYNEQFF TGTGCCAGCAGTTTCGGACGAGCCCACTACAATGAGCAGTTCTTC
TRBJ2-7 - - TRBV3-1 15 CASSQSSSYNYEQYF TGTGCCAGCAGCCAAAGCAGCTCCTACAACTACGAGCAGTACTTC
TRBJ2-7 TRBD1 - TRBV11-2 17 CASSLGAGTGKLYEQYF TGTGCCAGCAGCCTGGGGGCCGGGACAGGGAAACTCTACGAGCAGTACTTC
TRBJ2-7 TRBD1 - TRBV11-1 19 CASSSTDGQGGPPPYEQYF TGTGCCAGCAGCTCTACTGACGGACAGGGCGGCCCTCCACCCTACGAGCAGTACTTC
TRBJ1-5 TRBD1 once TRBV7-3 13 CASSTQGGQPQHF TGTGCCAGCAGCACCCAGGGGGGGCAGCCCCAGCATTTT
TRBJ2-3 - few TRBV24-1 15 CAITDCRRSTDTQYF TGTGCCATCACGGACTGCAGGAGGAGCACAGATACGCAGTATTTT
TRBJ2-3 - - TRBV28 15 CASSLSMGPPNTQYF TGTGCCAGCAGTTTATCTATGGGGCCGCCAAATACGCAGTATTTT
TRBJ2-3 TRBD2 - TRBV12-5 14 CASGMTSRTDTQYF TGTGCTAGTGGTATGACTAGCCGGACAGATACGCAGTATTTT
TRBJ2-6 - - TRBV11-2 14 CASTTRSGANVLTF TGTGCCAGCACCACGAGATCTGGGGCCAACGTCCTGACTTTC
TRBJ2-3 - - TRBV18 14 CASSPARSADTQYF TGTGCCAGCTCACCAGCCCGTTCCGCCGATACGCAGTATTTT
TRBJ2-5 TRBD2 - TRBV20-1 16 CSASRGLPEYQETQYF TGCAGTGCTAGTAGGGGACTACCAGAATACCAAGAGACCCAGTACTTC
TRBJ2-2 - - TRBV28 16 CASSLPRERITGELFF TGTGCCAGCAGCCTGCCACGGGAAAGAATTACCGGGGAGCTGTTTTTT
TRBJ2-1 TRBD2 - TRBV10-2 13 CASRGLAYNEQFF TGCGCCAGCAGAGGACTAGCGTACAATGAGCAGTTCTTC
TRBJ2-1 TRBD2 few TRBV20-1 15 CSARVTSGGPGEQFF TGCAGTGCTAGGGTGACTAGCGGGGGCCCAGGGGAGCAGTTCTTC
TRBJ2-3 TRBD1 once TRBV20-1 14 CSASTGGGIDTQYF TGCAGTGCTAGCACAGGGGGAGGTATAGATACGCAGTATTTT